A selection of T cell receptor beta chains follows, all from one sample in a study of blood T cell repertoires in COVID-19. Sequencing was performed with immunoSEQ multiplex PCR; in TCRdb, only in-frame clones are kept and a portion is missing. The table shows more than 450,000 clones, with roughly 87% occurring only once. The sequencing sample was made of PBMCs or T cells enriched from blood (not recorded which). These receptors were collected from a woman younger than 30 who had recovered from COVID-19. Both conserved end residues are part of each CDR3. The D gene is left open where the match is weak. A row's size may be missing; if present it is once, few, many or a size class.

d_call	clone_size	v_call	j_call	cdr3_nt	cdr3_aa
.	.	TRBV7-8	TRBJ1-2	TGTGCCAGCAGCTTGAGGATACCGAACAGGGAACTCTATGGCTACACCTTC	CASSLRIPNRELYGYTF
.	once	TRBV28	TRBJ1-2	TGTGCCAGCATCAAAGGGGGGGCGCACGGAGGCTACACCTTC	CASIKGGAHGGYTF
.	few	TRBV7-3	TRBJ2-2	TGTGCCAGCAGCTTAGGCGCGGGACTGAACACCGGGGAGCTGTTTTTT	CASSLGAGLNTGELFF
.	once	TRBV28	TRBJ2-7	TGTGCCAGCAGTTTGTCTTCCGGGACACTACTCTCCTACGAGCAGTACTTC	CASSLSSGTLLSYEQYF
TRBD2	.	TRBV11-2	TRBJ2-3	TGTGCCAGCAGCTTAGGGGGGGGGTACACAGATACGCAGTATTTT	CASSLGGGYTDTQYF
.	.	TRBV27	TRBJ2-3	TGTGCCAGCGGGCTACTCAACACAGATACGCAGTATTTT	CASGLLNTDTQYF
TRBD1	.	TRBV30	TRBJ1-5	TGTGCCTACTCCCGGGACAGGGAAATAGGGGGTAGCAATCAGCCCCAGCATTTT	CAYSRDREIGGSNQPQHF
.	.	TRBV20-1	TRBJ2-1	TGCAGTGCTAGGGGAGACAATGAGCAGTTCTTC	CSARGDNEQFF
TRBD1	.	TRBV27	TRBJ1-5	TGTGCCAGCAGTTCCCTGGGCAGGGGGCCGCTTAGCAATCAGCCCCAGCATTTT	CASSSLGRGPLSNQPQHF
.	.	TRBV6-5	TRBJ1-1	TGTGCCAGCAGTTACGGGGGCAACACTGAAGCTTTCTTT	CASSYGGNTEAFF
TRBD1	.	TRBV5-4	TRBJ1-2	TGTGCCAGCAGCCTCGCGACAGGGGAATTTGGCTACACCTTC	CASSLATGEFGYTF
.	.	TRBV7-2	TRBJ1-2	TGTGCCAGCAGCTTAAGGAGGGGTGATGGCTACACCTTC	CASSLRRGDGYTF
TRBD2	.	TRBV2	TRBJ2-1	TGTGCCAGCAGGGGACTAGCGGGGTACAATGAGCAGTTCTTC	CASRGLAGYNEQFF
.	.	TRBV27	TRBJ1-1	TGTGCCAGCAGTTTTATAGGAGGGATGGGGATAATACCGAACACTGAAGCTTTCTTT	CASSFIGGMGIIPNTEAFF
TRBD1	.	TRBV4-1	TRBJ2-2	TGCGCCAGCAGCCAAGATCGGACAGGGGTAAACACCGGGGAGCTGTTTTTT	CASSQDRTGVNTGELFF
.	.	TRBV12-3/TRBV12-4	TRBJ1-5	TGTGCCAGCAGGGCGAGTGGGGCCCAGCCCCAGCATTTT	CASRASGAQPQHF
.	.	TRBV24-1	TRBJ1-1	TGTGCCACCAGTCCGGGGAAAGGGAGGACTGAAGCTTTCTTT	CATSPGKGRTEAFF
.	.	TRBV2	TRBJ1-1	TGTGCCAGCAGTGGGGAAGGGGCGGGGGAAGCTTTCTTT	CASSGEGAGEAFF
TRBD1	.	TRBV4-1	TRBJ2-7	TGCGCCAGCAGCCAAGATGGGGCGGAGACAGGGGGCTTCCGAGGCGAGCAGTACTTC	CASSQDGAETGGFRGEQYF
TRBD2	.	TRBV13	TRBJ2-1	TGTGCCAGCAGCCCCGGACTAGCGGGGGGGGAAGAACAGTTCTTC	CASSPGLAGGEEQFF
.	.	TRBV11-2	TRBJ1-1	TGTGCCAGCAGCTTAGGGAGTCTGTCAGTAAACACTGAAGCTTTCTTT	CASSLGSLSVNTEAFF
TRBD1	.	TRBV6-5	TRBJ1-6	TGTGCTACAAGAGGGGGCCGCCCCTATAATTCACCCCTCCACTTT	CATRGGRPYNSPLHF
.	few	TRBV4-1	TRBJ2-5	TGCGCCAGCAGCCACCCAATGGAGACCCAGTACTTC	CASSHPMETQYF
TRBD1	.	TRBV24-1	TRBJ1-1	TGTGCCACCAGTGATTTTAGGAACGCCCATCCAACAGGGGAGCACACTGAAGCTTTCTTT	CATSDFRNAHPTGEHTEAFF
.	.	TRBV30	TRBJ1-1	TGTGCCTGGAGAGGGGGAGATAACACTGAAGCTTTCTTT	CAWRGGDNTEAFF
.	.	TRBV11-3	TRBJ1-1	TGTGCCAGCCTGAATGCACAGGGAGACGCTGAAGCTTTCTTT	CASLNAQGDAEAFF
TRBD1	.	TRBV4-2	TRBJ1-2	TGTGCCAGCAGCCAAGAACGGAGAGGCCAGGGGGCCTGGAAAGATGGCTACACCTTC	CASSQERRGQGAWKDGYTF
.	.	TRBV3-1/TRBV3-2	TRBJ1-1	TGTGCCGCTGAGGGTACCAACACTGAAGCTTTCTTT	CAAEGTNTEAFF
.	.	TRBV3-1/TRBV3-2	TRBJ2-1	TGTGCCAGCAAAGATCAGGGCTACGGTGAGCAGTTCTTC	CASKDQGYGEQFF
.	.	TRBV7-2	TRBJ1-1	TGTGCCAGCAGCTTTATTGGGCTAAACACTGAAGCTTTCTTT	CASSFIGLNTEAFF
.	.	TRBV6-5	TRBJ2-7	TGTGCCATTATACTCGACGGGACCTACGAGCAGTACTTC	CAIILDGTYEQYF
TRBD2	.	TRBV4-2	TRBJ2-1	TGTGCCAGCAGCCAAGCGGCGGGGGGGCCGGATGAGCAGTTCTTC	CASSQAAGGPDEQFF